This TCR beta chain was sequenced during a study of blood T cell repertoires in COVID-19. Study as a whole: Sources were T cells, B-cell-depleted T cells, or PBMCs; the material itself was cDNA or gDNA.

How the authors handled the data: Reference gene primer amplification gave nucleated cell count estimates. This table comes from immunoSEQ multiplex PCR, and its TCRdb copy is limited to in-frame clones, with some not included. V and J calls plus clone size are reproduced from that table; the DNA served to infer D and trimming. In the table there are 100,000 to 150,000 clones, 90% of which are singletons. Germline values: CDR1 ENHRY, CDR2 SYGVKD. This CDR3 has 14 residues. Trimming at V came to 6 bases and at J to 2 bases, leaving 6 bases not matched to a gene. This clonotype was obtained from a woman between 55 and 75 years old with COVID-19, enrolled during active disease. Source material: peripheral blood. The gene calls are TRBV10-3 and TRBJ2-7; 8 positions match TRBD2. CDR3 region: CAIRGTRSTYEQYF. CDR3 coding DNA: TGTGCCATCAGGGGGACTAGATCGACCTACGAGCAGTACTTC.